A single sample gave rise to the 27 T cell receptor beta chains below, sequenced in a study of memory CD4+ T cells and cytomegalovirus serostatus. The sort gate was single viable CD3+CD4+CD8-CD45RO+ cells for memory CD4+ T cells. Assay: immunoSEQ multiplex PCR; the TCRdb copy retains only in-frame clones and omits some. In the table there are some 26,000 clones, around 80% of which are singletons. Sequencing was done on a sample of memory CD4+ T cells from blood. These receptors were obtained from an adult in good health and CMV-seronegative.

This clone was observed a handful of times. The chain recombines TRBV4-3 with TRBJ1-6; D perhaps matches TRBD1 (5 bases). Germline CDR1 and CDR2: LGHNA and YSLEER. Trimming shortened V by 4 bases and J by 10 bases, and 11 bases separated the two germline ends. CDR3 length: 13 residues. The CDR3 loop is CASSRDSRSPLHF. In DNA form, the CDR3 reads TGCGCCAGCAGCCGGGACTCAAGGTCACCCCTCCACTTT.

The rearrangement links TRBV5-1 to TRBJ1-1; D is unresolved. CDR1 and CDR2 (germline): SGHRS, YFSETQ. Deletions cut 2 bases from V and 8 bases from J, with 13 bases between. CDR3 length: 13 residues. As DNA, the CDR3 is TGCGCCAGCAGCTTCGTCGAGGGCCGAGAAGCTTTCTTT. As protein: CASSFVEGREAFF.

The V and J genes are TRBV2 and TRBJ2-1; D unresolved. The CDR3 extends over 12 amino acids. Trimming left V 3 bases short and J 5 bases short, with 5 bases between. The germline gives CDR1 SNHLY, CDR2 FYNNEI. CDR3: CASSDHNNEQFF. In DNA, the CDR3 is TGTGCCAGCAGTGACCACAACAATGAGCAGTTCTTC.

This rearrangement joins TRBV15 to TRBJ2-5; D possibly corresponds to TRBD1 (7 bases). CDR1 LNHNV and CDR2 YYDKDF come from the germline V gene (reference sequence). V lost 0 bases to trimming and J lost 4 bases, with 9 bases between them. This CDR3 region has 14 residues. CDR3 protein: CATSRDQGGETQYF. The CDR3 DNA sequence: TGTGCCACCAGCAGAGATCAGGGGGGAGAGACCCAGTACTTC.

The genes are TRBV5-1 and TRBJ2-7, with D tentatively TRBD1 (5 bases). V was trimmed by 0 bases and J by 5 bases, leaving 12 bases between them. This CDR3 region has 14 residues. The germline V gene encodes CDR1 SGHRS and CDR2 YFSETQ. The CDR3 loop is CASSLAGPLNEQYF. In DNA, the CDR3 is TGCGCCAGCAGCTTGGCAGGGCCGTTAAACGAGCAGTACTTC. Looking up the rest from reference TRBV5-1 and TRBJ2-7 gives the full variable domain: KAGVTQTPRYLIKTRGQQVTLSCSPISGHRSVSWYQQTPGQGLQFLFEYFSETQRNKGNFPGRFSGRQFSNSRSEMNVSTLELGDSALYLCASSLAGPLNEQYFGPGTRLTVT.

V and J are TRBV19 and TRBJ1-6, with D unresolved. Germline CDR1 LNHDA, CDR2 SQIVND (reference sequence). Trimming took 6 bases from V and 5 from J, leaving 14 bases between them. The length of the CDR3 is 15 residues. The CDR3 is CASSEQRTHNSPLHF. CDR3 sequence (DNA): TGTGCCAGTAGCGAACAGAGAACCCATAATTCACCCCTCCACTTT. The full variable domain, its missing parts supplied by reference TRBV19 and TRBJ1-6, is DGGITQSPKYLFRKEGQNVTLSCEQNLNHDAMYWYRQDPGQGLRLIYYSQIVNDFQKGDIAEGYSVSREKKESFPLTVTSAQKNPTAFYLCASSEQRTHNSPLHFGNGTRLTVT.

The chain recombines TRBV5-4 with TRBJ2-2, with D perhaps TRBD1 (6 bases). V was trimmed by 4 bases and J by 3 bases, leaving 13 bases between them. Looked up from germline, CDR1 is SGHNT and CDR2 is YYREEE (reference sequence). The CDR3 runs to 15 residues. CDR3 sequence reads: CASSTDRKDTGELFF. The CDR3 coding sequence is TGTGCCAGCAGCACCGACAGGAAGGACACCGGGGAGCTGTTTTTT.

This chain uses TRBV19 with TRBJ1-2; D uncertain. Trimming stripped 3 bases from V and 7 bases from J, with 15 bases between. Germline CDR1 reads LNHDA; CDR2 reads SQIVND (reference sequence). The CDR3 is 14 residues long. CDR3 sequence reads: CASSIPGLGGGYTF. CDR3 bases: TGTGCCAGTAGTATCCCTGGGCTAGGAGGTGGCTACACCTTC.

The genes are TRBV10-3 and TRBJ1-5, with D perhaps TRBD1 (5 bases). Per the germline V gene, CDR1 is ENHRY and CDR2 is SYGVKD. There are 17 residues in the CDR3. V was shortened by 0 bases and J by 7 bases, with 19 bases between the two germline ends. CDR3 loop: CAISESVEGGAGQPQHF. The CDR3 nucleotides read TGTGCCATCAGTGAGTCGGTTGAGGGAGGGGCGGGGCAGCCCCAGCATTTT.

The CDR3 DNA reads TGTGCCAGCCCAACTAGCGGGGGCCGCGCAGATACGCAGTATTTT. It encodes CASPTSGGRADTQYF. The genes are TRBV2 and TRBJ2-3; 11 bases line up with TRBD2. This CDR3 is built from 15 residues. Germline V gene sequence: CDR1 SNHLY, CDR2 FYNNEI. The V gene end was trimmed by 8 bases and the J gene end by 4 bases; junction bases not matched to a gene: 8.

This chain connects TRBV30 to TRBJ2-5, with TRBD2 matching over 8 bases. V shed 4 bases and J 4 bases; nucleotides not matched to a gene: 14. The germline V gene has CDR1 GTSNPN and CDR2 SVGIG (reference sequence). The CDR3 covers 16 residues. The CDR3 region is CAWTFPGLGGGETQYF. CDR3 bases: TGTGCCTGGACTTTCCCGGGACTAGGGGGAGGAGAGACCCAGTACTTC.

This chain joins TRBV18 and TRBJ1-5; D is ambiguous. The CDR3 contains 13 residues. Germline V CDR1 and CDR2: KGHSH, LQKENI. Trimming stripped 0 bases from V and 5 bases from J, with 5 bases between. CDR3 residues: CASSPPGDQPQHF. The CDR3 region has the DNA TGTGCCAGCTCACCACCCGGGGATCAGCCCCAGCATTTT.

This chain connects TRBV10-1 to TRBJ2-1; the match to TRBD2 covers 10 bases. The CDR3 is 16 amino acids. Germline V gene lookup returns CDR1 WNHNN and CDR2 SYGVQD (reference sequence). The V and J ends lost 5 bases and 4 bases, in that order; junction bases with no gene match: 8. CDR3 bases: TGCGCCAGCAGTCCGGGTAGCGGGGGGTGGTACAATGAGCAGTTCTTC. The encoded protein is CASSPGSGGWYNEQFF.

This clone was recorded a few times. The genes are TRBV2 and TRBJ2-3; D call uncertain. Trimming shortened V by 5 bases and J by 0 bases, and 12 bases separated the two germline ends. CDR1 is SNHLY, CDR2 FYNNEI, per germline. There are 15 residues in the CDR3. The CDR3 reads CASSFGAHSTDTQYF. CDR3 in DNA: TGTGCCAGCAGTTTCGGCGCGCACAGCACAGATACGCAGTATTTT.

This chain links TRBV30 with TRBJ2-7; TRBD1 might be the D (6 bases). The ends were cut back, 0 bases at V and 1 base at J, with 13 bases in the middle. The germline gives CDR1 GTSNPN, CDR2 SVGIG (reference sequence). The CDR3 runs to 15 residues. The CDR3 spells CAWSVWTESSYEQYF. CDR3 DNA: TGTGCCTGGAGTGTATGGACAGAGAGTTCCTACGAGCAGTACTTC.

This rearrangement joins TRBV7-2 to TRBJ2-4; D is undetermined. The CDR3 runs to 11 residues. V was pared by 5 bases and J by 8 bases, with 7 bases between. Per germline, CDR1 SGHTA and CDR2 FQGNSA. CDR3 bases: TGTGCCAGCAGCCCCTCGGACATTCAGTACTTC. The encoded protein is CASSPSDIQYF.

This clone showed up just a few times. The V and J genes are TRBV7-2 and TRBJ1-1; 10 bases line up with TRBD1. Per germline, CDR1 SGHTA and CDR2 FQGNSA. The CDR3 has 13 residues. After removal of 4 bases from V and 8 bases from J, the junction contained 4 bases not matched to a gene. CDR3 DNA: TGTGCCAGCAGCTGGACAGGGGGAAGGGAAGCTTTCTTT. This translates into CASSWTGGREAFF. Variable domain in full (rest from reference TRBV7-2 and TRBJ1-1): GAGVSQSPSNKVTEKGKDVELRCDPISGHTALYWYRQSLGQGLEFLIYFQGNSAPDKSGLPSDRFSAERTGGSVSTLTIQRTQQEDSAVYLCASSWTGGREAFFGQGTRLTVV.

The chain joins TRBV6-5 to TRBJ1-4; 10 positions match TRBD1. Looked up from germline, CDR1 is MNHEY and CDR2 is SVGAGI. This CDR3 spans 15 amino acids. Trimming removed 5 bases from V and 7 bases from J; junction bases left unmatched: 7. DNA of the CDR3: TGTGCCAGCAGTCGAGACAGGGGGCGTAGTGAAAAACTGTTTTTT. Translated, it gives CASSRDRGRSEKLFF.

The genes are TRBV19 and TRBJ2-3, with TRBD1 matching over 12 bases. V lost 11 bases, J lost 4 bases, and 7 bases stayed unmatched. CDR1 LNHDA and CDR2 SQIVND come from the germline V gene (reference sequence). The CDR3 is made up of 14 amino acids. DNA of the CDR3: TGTGCCTCCCAGGGGACAGGGGGCCCAGATACGCAGTATTTT. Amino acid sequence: CASQGTGGPDTQYF.

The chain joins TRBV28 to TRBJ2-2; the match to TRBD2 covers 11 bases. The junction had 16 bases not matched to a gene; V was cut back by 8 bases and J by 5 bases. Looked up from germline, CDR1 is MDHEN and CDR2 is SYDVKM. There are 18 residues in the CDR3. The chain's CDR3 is CASRPRSGGAFGTGELFF. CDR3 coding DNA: TGTGCCAGCCGACCACGTAGCGGGGGGGCTTTCGGGACCGGGGAGCTGTTTTTT.

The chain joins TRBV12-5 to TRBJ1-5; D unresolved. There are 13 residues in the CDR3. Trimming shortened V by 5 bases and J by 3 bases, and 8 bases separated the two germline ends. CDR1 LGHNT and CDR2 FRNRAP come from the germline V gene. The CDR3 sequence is CASGASDNQPQHF. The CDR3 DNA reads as TGTGCTAGTGGTGCCAGTGACAATCAGCCCCAGCATTTT. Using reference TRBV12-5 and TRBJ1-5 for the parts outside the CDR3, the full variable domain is DARVTQTPRHKVTEMGQEVTMRCQPILGHNTVFWYRQTMMQGLELLAYFRNRAPLDDSGMPKDRFSAEMPDATLATLKIQPSEPRDSAVYFCASGASDNQPQHFGDGTRLSIL.

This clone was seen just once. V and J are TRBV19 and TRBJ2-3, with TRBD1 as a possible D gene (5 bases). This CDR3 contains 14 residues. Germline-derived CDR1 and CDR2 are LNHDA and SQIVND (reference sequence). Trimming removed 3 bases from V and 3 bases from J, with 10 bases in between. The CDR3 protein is CASSMQGETDTQYF. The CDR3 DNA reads TGTGCCAGTAGTATGCAGGGTGAAACAGATACGCAGTATTTT.

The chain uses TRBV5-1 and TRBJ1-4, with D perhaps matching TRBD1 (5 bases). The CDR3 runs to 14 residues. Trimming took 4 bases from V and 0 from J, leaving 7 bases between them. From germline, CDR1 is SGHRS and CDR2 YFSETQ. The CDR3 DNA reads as TGCGCCAGCAGCCAGGGACCAACTAATGAAAAACTGTTTTTT. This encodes CASSQGPTNEKLFF. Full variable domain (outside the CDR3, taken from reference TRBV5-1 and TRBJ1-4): KAGVTQTPRYLIKTRGQQVTLSCSPISGHRSVSWYQQTPGQGLQFLFEYFSETQRNKGNFPGRFSGRQFSNSRSEMNVSTLELGDSALYLCASSQGPTNEKLFFGSGTQLSVL.

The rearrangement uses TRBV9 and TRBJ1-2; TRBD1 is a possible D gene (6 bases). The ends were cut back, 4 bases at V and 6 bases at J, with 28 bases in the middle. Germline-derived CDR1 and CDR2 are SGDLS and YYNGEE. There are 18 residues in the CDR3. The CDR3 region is CASSPSPRMEGTRNGYTF. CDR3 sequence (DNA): TGTGCCAGCAGCCCGAGCCCTCGGATGGAGGGGACACGGAATGGCTACACCTTC.

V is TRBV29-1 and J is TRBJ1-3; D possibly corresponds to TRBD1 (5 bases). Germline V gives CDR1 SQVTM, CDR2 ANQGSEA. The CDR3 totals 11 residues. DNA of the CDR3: TGCAGTGCAGGGTCTGGAAACACCATATATTTT. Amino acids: CSAGSGNTIYF.

The CDR3 is CASSAPDRAISYEQYF. The DNA of the CDR3 is TGTGCCAGCAGTGCACCGGACAGGGCAATTTCCTACGAGCAGTACTTC. The J gene is TRBJ2-7, the V gene TRBV6-1; 8 bases are shared with TRBD1. V was pared by 4 bases and J by 1 base, with 9 bases of the junction left unmatched. Germline CDR1 MNHNS, CDR2 SASEGT. The CDR3 consists of 16 residues.

The CDR3 sequence is CASRLTGNTEAFF. The CDR3 nucleotides are TGTGCCAGCAGGTTGACAGGGAATACTGAAGCTTTCTTT. The rearrangement joins TRBV2 to TRBJ1-1, with 7 bases fitting TRBD1. The germline V gene encodes CDR1 SNHLY and CDR2 FYNNEI. The CDR3 loop spans 13 amino acids. V dropped 6 bases and J dropped 5; count of bases not matched to a gene: 6.